This is a list of T cell receptor beta chains from one sample in a study of vaccination and CD4 T cells after COVID-19. TCRdb processed the PCR reads anew with MiXCR; each CDR3 protein has one entry. The data contain around 10,000 distinct CDR3 sequences, roughly half of them singletons. Antigens of these TCRs are unknown. Specimen: CD4+ T cells from blood, cultured in vitro. These receptors originate from a human donor who had recovered from COVID-19. Both conserved end residues are part of each CDR3. The order of the fields is D gene, V gene, J gene, clone size, CDR3 length, CDR3 DNA, CDR3 protein. The D gene is left open where the match is weak. The listing skips clone size in some rows; elsewhere it reads once, few, many or a size class.

.	TRBV30	TRBJ1-2	.	14	TGTGCCGGGGGATTGACAGGCCGGGGGTATGGCTACACCTTC	CAGGLTGRGYGYTF
.	TRBV6-1	TRBJ2-3	once	18	TGTGCCAGCAGTGAAGCGCCAACAGGGCGAACTAGCACAGATACGCAGTATTTT	CASSEAPTGRTSTDTQYF
.	TRBV2	TRBJ2-7	.	13	TGTGCCTCCTATTTGGCGAGCTCCTACGAGCAGTACTTC	CASYLASSYEQYF
.	TRBV7-8	TRBJ2-2	.	15	TGTGCCAGCAGCTTAGCGCGTCCGGGTCCCGGGGAGCTGTTTTTT	CASSLARPGPGELFF
.	TRBV6-5	TRBJ2-2	.	17	TGTGCCAGCAGTTACTCGTCTCGGCGGGGGAACACCGGGGAGCTGTTTTTT	CASSYSSRRGNTGELFF
TRBD1	TRBV7-8	TRBJ1-5	.	14	TGTGCCAGCAGCACGACAGGGGTTAATCAGCCCCAGCATTTT	CASSTTGVNQPQHF
TRBD2	TRBV19	TRBJ2-2	.	16	TGTGCCAGTAGTAGGGGGACTAGGACGAACACCGGGGAGCTGTTTTTT	CASSRGTRTNTGELFF
.	TRBV7-2	TRBJ1-2	few	16	TGTGCCAGCAGCTCCTCCCAAGGGCAGGGTCTGAGTGGCTACACCTTC	CASSSSQGQGLSGYTF
.	TRBV7-9	TRBJ1-2	few	16	TGTGCCAGCACCGAAATGTCGTGGGGGGCCAGCTATGGCTACACCTTC	CASTEMSWGASYGYTF
.	TRBV7-9	TRBJ1-1	.	15	TGTGCCAGCAGCTTACTGGGGGCTAAGAACACTGAAGCTTTCTTT	CASSLLGAKNTEAFF
.	TRBV10-2	TRBJ1-5	.	15	TGCGCCAGCTGGGCAAAAGGAGTCCACAATCAGCCCCAGCATTTT	CASWAKGVHNQPQHF
.	TRBV21-1	TRBJ1-2	.	17	TGTGCCAGCAGCACTGTCTCCTTGGGGGGACAGCACTATGGCTACACCTTC	CASSTVSLGGQHYGYTF
.	TRBV24-1	TRBJ1-1	.	18	TGTGCCACCAGTGATCCCTCGGGACGTGTGGGTCTCAACACTGAAGCTTTCTTT	CATSDPSGRVGLNTEAFF
.	TRBV6-1	TRBJ2-7	.	15	TGTGCCAGCAGTGCGACAGTGGCTGAGCCTTACGAGCAGTACTTC	CASSATVAEPYEQYF
TRBD1	TRBV27	TRBJ1-1	few	16	TGTGCCAGCAGCCGACAGGGGGTTCAAGGCGGGACTGAAGCTTTCTTT	CASSRQGVQGGTEAFF
.	TRBV20-1	TRBJ1-2	.	14	TGCAGTGCTTCTCCGGGAGGGGATAACTATGGCTACACCTTC	CSASPGGDNYGYTF
.	TRBV7-8	TRBJ1-2	few	18	TGTGCCAGCAGCTTTGTTGACCTTACCGGGACAAGTGGGTTAGGCTACACCTTC	CASSFVDLTGTSGLGYTF
TRBD1	TRBV7-9	TRBJ2-4	.	16	TGTGCCAGCAGCGGGTTGGGACAGCTAGCCAAAAACATTCAGTACTTC	CASSGLGQLAKNIQYF
TRBD1	TRBV20-1	TRBJ2-2	.	18	TGCAGTGCTAGGTTGTCCGGGACAGGGGGCCTTCGACCCGGGGAGCTGTTTTTT	CSARLSGTGGLRPGELFF
.	TRBV7-2	TRBJ2-1	.	18	TGTGCCAGCAGCTCCAACGCCAGGGCGCTAAGCTCCTACAATGAGCAGTTCTTC	CASSSNARALSSYNEQFF
.	TRBV5-1	TRBJ1-2	few	12	TGCGCCAGCAGCTTGAGCCAGAATGGCTACACCTTC	CASSLSQNGYTF
.	TRBV6-5	TRBJ1-2	.	21	TGTGCCAGCAGTTACTCGATGCCCCGTGGACTCGACACCGGCGGTAACTATGGCTACACCTTC	CASSYSMPRGLDTGGNYGYTF
.	TRBV20-1	TRBJ2-2	few	16	TGCAGTGCTAGAGATTATCGGGGCCCTAACACCGGGGAGCTGTTTTTT	CSARDYRGPNTGELFF
TRBD2	TRBV10-1	TRBJ2-3	.	16	TGCGCCAGCAGGACATCGAGCGGGAGTGGAGCAGATACGCAGTATTTT	CASRTSSGSGADTQYF
.	TRBV6-1	TRBJ1-2	few	14	TGTGCCAGCAGTGAAAGGGGGGGGGGCTATGGCTACACCTTC	CASSERGGGYGYTF
.	TRBV24-1	TRBJ1-2	few	14	TGTGCCACCAGTGGATGGGGTTCTAACTATGGCTACACCTTC	CATSGWGSNYGYTF
TRBD1	TRBV29-1	TRBJ1-1	.	13	TGCAGCGGCAATGACAGGGCGGGCACTGAAGCTTTCTTT	CSGNDRAGTEAFF
.	TRBV21-1	TRBJ2-1	once	11	TGTGCCACTTGGACTGGGAATGAGCAGTTCTTC	CATWTGNEQFF
.	TRBV23-1	TRBJ1-2	once	13	TGCGCCAGCAGTCGAGGGGTTGAATATGGCTACACCTTC	CASSRGVEYGYTF
TRBD1	TRBV20-1	TRBJ1-5	.	16	TGCAGTGCCCTAGCCCGGGGACAGTGGAGCAATCAGCCCCAGCATTTT	CSALARGQWSNQPQHF
TRBD2	TRBV5-4	TRBJ2-5	.	17	TGTGCCAGCAGCTCGGGACTAGCGGGTTGGCTAGGAGAGACCCAGTACTTC	CASSSGLAGWLGETQYF
TRBD2	TRBV10-3	TRBJ2-3	.	18	TGTGCCAATTATCCGGGACTAGCGGGAGGGCCGTCCTTGGATACGCAGTATTTT	CANYPGLAGGPSLDTQYF
TRBD2	TRBV10-3	TRBJ2-1	.	16	TGTGCCATTCGTGCACCTAGCGGGAGTTCCTACAATGAGCAGTTCTTC	CAIRAPSGSSYNEQFF
.	TRBV21-1	TRBJ2-5	.	18	TGTGCCAGCAGCACCCGGGACAGGTCCTTGTTCGTGGCAGAGACCCAGTACTTC	CASSTRDRSLFVAETQYF
TRBD1	TRBV5-1	TRBJ1-1	.	14	TGCGCCAGCAGCGATACAGGGGGCACCACTGAAGCTTTCTTT	CASSDTGGTTEAFF
TRBD1	TRBV29-1	TRBJ1-5	once	13	TGCAGCGGGGACAGGGGTTTCAATCAGCCCCAGCATTTT	CSGDRGFNQPQHF
TRBD1	TRBV6-5	TRBJ1-2	.	15	TGTGCCAGCAGTTACTCCCAGGGGGCGAACTATGGCTACACCTTC	CASSYSQGANYGYTF
.	TRBV20-1	TRBJ1-1	.	14	TGCAGTGCTAGATCCCAGGGCATGAACACTGAAGCTTTCTTT	CSARSQGMNTEAFF
TRBD2	TRBV11-2	TRBJ2-1	.	15	TGTGCCAGCAGCTTAGGTCTAGCGGGTAGGGATGAGCAGTTCTTC	CASSLGLAGRDEQFF
TRBD1	TRBV7-8	TRBJ1-1	.	14	TGTGCCAGCAGCTTCCGGACAGGGAATGCTGAAGCTTTCTTT	CASSFRTGNAEAFF
.	TRBV11-2	TRBJ1-1	few	16	TGTGCCAGCAGCTTAGATCGGCCACCAATCTACACTGAAGCTTTCTTT	CASSLDRPPIYTEAFF
TRBD1	TRBV7-2	TRBJ2-7	.	17	TGTGCCAGCAGCTTAACAGTGGGGGCAGGGGGCATCGACGAGCAGTACTTC	CASSLTVGAGGIDEQYF
.	TRBV11-3	TRBJ2-1	.	15	TGTGCCAGCAGCTTTACAGGAAGCTCCTACAATGAGCAGTTCTTC	CASSFTGSSYNEQFF
.	TRBV5-6	TRBJ2-7	.	15	TGTGCCAGCAGCCCTCGGCCTAGCTTCTCCTACGAGCAGTACTTC	CASSPRPSFSYEQYF
.	TRBV2	TRBJ2-2	.	13	TGTGCCAGCAGTGAGCAATACACCGGGGAGCTGTTTTTT	CASSEQYTGELFF
.	TRBV11-2	TRBJ1-2	.	14	TGTGCCAGCAGCTCTATCGGGGGAAACTATGGCTACACCTTC	CASSSIGGNYGYTF
.	TRBV24-1	TRBJ2-5	.	16	TGTGCCACCGACTCCGGCAGCACTTCGAGCCAAGAGACCCAGTACTTC	CATDSGSTSSQETQYF
.	TRBV2	TRBJ1-5	.	15	TGTGCCAGCAGTGTAGACGGTAATAGCAATCAGCCCCAGCATTTT	CASSVDGNSNQPQHF
TRBD1	TRBV29-1	TRBJ2-3	large	15	TGCAGCGTTCCCTCCCTAGGACAGGGGGTAGATACGCAGTATTTT	CSVPSLGQGVDTQYF
TRBD1	TRBV20-1	TRBJ2-7	.	14	TGCAGTGCTAGAGTCCGACAGGGTTCCTACGAGCAGTACTTC	CSARVRQGSYEQYF
.	TRBV21-1	TRBJ1-1	few	15	TGTGCCAGCAGCGGCAGGAGGCGTATGAACACTGAAGCTTTCTTT	CASSGRRRMNTEAFF
.	TRBV27	TRBJ1-5	few	14	TGTGCCAGCAGTTTACGGGGTCTTGGTCAGCCCCAGCATTTT	CASSLRGLGQPQHF
.	TRBV5-6	TRBJ1-1	.	16	TGTGCCAGCAGCCCGAAAAGCGGCAGGGGGAACACTGAAGCTTTCTTT	CASSPKSGRGNTEAFF
.	TRBV30	TRBJ1-5	once	16	TGTGCCTGGAGCGGGGGACTATTATCCAGCAATCAGCCCCAGCATTTT	CAWSGGLLSSNQPQHF
TRBD2	TRBV20-1	TRBJ2-7	.	14	TGCAGTGCGGAAGGGACTAGCGGGGCCTACGAGCAGTACTTC	CSAEGTSGAYEQYF
TRBD2	TRBV10-3	TRBJ2-3	few	15	TGTGCCATCAGGGATGGGGCGGGAGTTGAGGGTACGCAGTATTTT	CAIRDGAGVEGTQYF
.	TRBV20-1	TRBJ1-1	.	16	TGCAGTGCTAGTGAGAGTGGGATCGGGGGTAACACTGAAGCTTTCTTT	CSASESGIGGNTEAFF
.	TRBV5-1	TRBJ2-2	.	14	TGCGCCAGCAGCCCGAGACAGACTACCGGGGAGCTGTTTTTT	CASSPRQTTGELFF
TRBD1	TRBV7-2	TRBJ1-2	.	13	TGTGCCAGCAGCTCAGGGACAGGGGCTGGCTACACCTTC	CASSSGTGAGYTF